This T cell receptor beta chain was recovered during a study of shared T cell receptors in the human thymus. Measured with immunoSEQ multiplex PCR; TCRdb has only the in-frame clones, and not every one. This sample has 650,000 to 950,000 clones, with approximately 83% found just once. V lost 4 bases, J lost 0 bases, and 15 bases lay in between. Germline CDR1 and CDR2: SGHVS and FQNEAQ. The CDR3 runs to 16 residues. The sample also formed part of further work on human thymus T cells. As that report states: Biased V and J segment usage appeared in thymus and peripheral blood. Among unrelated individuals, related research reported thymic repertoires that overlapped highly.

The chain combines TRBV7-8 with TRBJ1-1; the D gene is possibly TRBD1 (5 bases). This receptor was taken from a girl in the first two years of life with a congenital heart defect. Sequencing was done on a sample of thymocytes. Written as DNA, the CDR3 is TGTGCCAGCAGCTCATGGGGCCTTTTTGTGAACACTGAAGCTTTCTTT. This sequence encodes CASSSWGLFVNTEAFF.